This T cell receptor beta chain was obtained from a study of OX40 agonist ivuxolimab in advanced cancers. The CDR3 covers 11 residues. V was shortened by 10 bases and J by 10 bases, with 14 bases between the two germline ends. Germline V gene data show CDR1 as WSHSY and CDR2 as SAAADI. Clones were sequenced by immunoSEQ multiplex PCR, and TCRdb holds only the in-frame ones, with some missing. The repertoire includes around 79,000 clones, roughly 90% of them detected once, and around 0.8% sits in the top ten. The clonotype was recovered from an adult with an advanced solid tumor such as melanoma, head and neck, liver or kidney cancer. The sequences come from CD4+ or CD8+ T cells sorted from blood, collected in a trial of the OX40 agonist ivuxolimab. The chain has TRBV10-2 and TRBJ2-1; D perhaps matches TRBD2 (6 bases). This CDR3 is CATWGRGEQFF. Here the CDR3 DNA reads TGCGCCACCTGGGGACGGGGGGAGCAGTTCTTC.